The sequence of this T cell receptor (beta chain) was determined in a study of radiotherapy plus CTLA-4 blockade in lung cancer. Study as a whole: Disease control was present in 31% of patients, and objective responses in approximately 20%.

Study findings and constraints: With interferon-beta, early dynamics of blood T cell clones were reported to best predict response.

Data came from immunoSEQ multiplex PCR; TCRdb stores just in-frame clones and leaves some out. Of approximately 76,000 clones listed, around 81% were seen once; the top ten hold approximately 3.8%. This CDR3 region has 13 residues. Germline assignment: CDR1 MNHEY and CDR2 SVGAGI. V gave up 6 bases and J gave up 0 bases, with 8 bases separating them. Comment on this clone: Antigen: not known.

The chain couples TRBV6-5 to TRBJ1-2; the D is unclear. The sequencing used peripheral blood, collected from a patient treated with radiotherapy plus ipilimumab. The source of this sequence is a human donor with non-small cell lung cancer who had a partial response to radiotherapy plus ipilimumab. Some clones in this sample may be carry-over from other donors' samples. CDR3 sequence (DNA): TGTGCCAGCAGGTCACAGTCTAACTATGGCTACACCTTC. This gives the protein CASRSQSNYGYTF.